The 18 T cell receptor beta chains given below trace back to one sample, sequenced in a study of T cell responses to AZD1222 COVID-19 vaccine. The protocol was immunoSEQ multiplex PCR, while the TCRdb copy is restricted to in-frame clones and leaves out a portion. Counted here are 100,000 to 150,000 clones, 80% to 90% occurring once; the ten biggest clones make up 8.5% to 12%. Sequencing was performed on peripheral blood, taken on day 0 of AZD1222 vaccination. These receptors were taken from an adult in good health.

In DNA form, the CDR3 reads TGTGCCAGCAGTTCCATCGGAACAGGCACCTACGAGCAGTACTTC. Protein sequence: CASSSIGTGTYEQYF. The chain recombines TRBV27 with TRBJ2-7; a weak D match, TRBD1 (5 bases). Looked up from germline, CDR1 is MNHEY and CDR2 is SMNVEV (reference sequence). With 4 bases removed from V and 2 bases from J, the gap between germline ends came to 15 bases. This CDR3 spans 15 amino acids.

The table lists this clone with a few counts. The rearrangement uses TRBV24-1 and TRBJ2-7; D unresolved. The CDR3 length is 15 residues. Germline V CDR1 and CDR2: KGHDR, SFDVKD. Trimming left V 8 bases short and J 2 bases short, with 18 bases between. CDR3 sequence reads: CATTVRPGYTYEQYF. In DNA form, the CDR3 reads TGTGCCACCACGGTAAGGCCAGGTTACACCTACGAGCAGTACTTC.

The chain uses TRBV19 and TRBJ1-2, with 11 bases identical to TRBD1. The J segment lost 5 bases and the V segment lost 6 bases, leaving 8 bases of the junction unmatched. Germline CDR1 LNHDA, CDR2 SQIVND (reference sequence). The CDR3 has 15 residues. The CDR3 bases are TGTGCCAGTAGCCCTACTGGGACAGGGGGGTATGGCTACACCTTC. This codes for CASSPTGTGGYGYTF.

The gene calls are TRBV19 and TRBJ2-3; TRBD2 aligns across 7 bases. V shed 6 bases and J 4 bases; nucleotides not matched to a gene: 4. CDR1 is LNHDA, CDR2 SQIVND, per germline (reference sequence). The CDR3 runs to 13 residues. CDR3 DNA sequence: TGTGCCAGTAGCCCGGGACTACCAGATACGCAGTATTTT. Translating it yields CASSPGLPDTQYF.

The CDR3 protein is CASSQESGGGVQFF. For the CDR3, the DNA is TGCGCCAGCAGCCAAGAGTCGGGCGGGGGGGTTCAGTTCTTC. The chain uses TRBV4-1 and TRBJ2-1; 9 positions agree with TRBD2. J was trimmed by 13 bases and V by 0 bases; bases with no gene match: 7. The CDR3 length is 14 residues. In germline, CDR1 is MGHRA, CDR2 YSYEKL.

This chain connects TRBV9 to TRBJ2-3; 9 nucleotides match TRBD2. The J segment lost 3 bases and the V segment lost 3 bases, leaving 11 bases of the junction unmatched. The CDR3 has 17 amino acids. Looked up from germline, CDR1 is SGDLS and CDR2 is YYNGEE. CDR3 sequence: CASSDHRGGDPTDTQYF. The CDR3 region has the DNA TGTGCCAGCAGCGACCACCGCGGGGGGGATCCGACAGATACGCAGTATTTT.

This clone was seen a few times. This sequence joins TRBV6-1 and TRBJ2-5; 7 bases fit TRBD2. Germline CDR1 is MNHNS and CDR2 is SASEGT. The junction had 19 bases not matched to a gene; V was cut back by 3 bases and J by 9 bases. The length of the CDR3 is 17 residues. The chain's CDR3 is CASSESLRRVGGKAQYF. The CDR3, as DNA: TGTGCCAGCAGTGAGAGTCTCCGCCGGGTGGGGGGGAAGGCCCAGTACTTC.

The chain uses TRBV5-4 and TRBJ2-5, with 8 bases fitting TRBD2. CDR3 length equals 14 residues. J gave up 5 bases and V 4 bases, and 7 bases lay outside the gene matches. CDR1 is SGHNT, CDR2 YYREEE, per germline (reference sequence). CDR3 in DNA: TGTGCCAGCAGCCCGGGAGGGGGAGGGGAGACCCAGTACTTC. This translates into CASSPGGGGETQYF.

This chain connects TRBV28 to TRBJ1-2; 10 nucleotides line up with TRBD1. V shed 6 bases and J 5 bases; nucleotides not matched to a gene: 3. Per the germline V gene, CDR1 is MDHEN and CDR2 is SYDVKM. The CDR3 has 13 residues. This chain's CDR3 is CASSQGQGYGYTF. CDR3 DNA sequence: TGTGCCAGCAGCCAGGGACAGGGGTATGGCTACACCTTC.

The rearrangement joins TRBV5-1 to TRBJ2-3; D not certain. CDR1 is SGHRS, CDR2 YFSETQ, per germline. This CDR3 is built from 14 residues. V lost 0 bases, J lost 3 bases, and 8 bases lay in between. In DNA form, the CDR3 reads TGCGCCAGCAGCTTGGTCCGAAATACAGATACGCAGTATTTT. Amino acids: CASSLVRNTDTQYF.

The chain combines TRBV10-3 with TRBJ1-5; D remains unclear. The germline CDR1 and CDR2 sequences are ENHRY and SYGVKD. Trimming pared 8 bases from V and 5 bases from J, leaving 13 bases between. This CDR3 comprises 13 residues. The CDR3, as DNA: TGTGCCATCTCCCGACTTTTAGATCAGCCCCAGCATTTT. Translated, it gives CAISRLLDQPQHF.

The V call is TRBV30, the J call TRBJ2-7, with TRBD1 matching 7 bases. J was trimmed by 4 bases and V by 1 base; bases with no gene match: 1. This CDR3 comprises 12 residues. Germline V gene data show CDR1 as GTSNPN and CDR2 as SVGIG (reference sequence). CDR3 in DNA: TGTGCCTGGAGTGGGGGACAGTACGAGCAGTACTTC. This codes for CAWSGGQYEQYF.

The rearrangement links TRBV27 to TRBJ2-5, with D uncertain. Germline V gene data show CDR1 as MNHEY and CDR2 as SMNVEV (reference sequence). The CDR3 loop spans 12 amino acids. Trimming removed 0 bases from V and 5 bases from J, with 4 bases in between. CDR3 amino acids: CASSLSGETQYF. CDR3 sequence (DNA): TGTGCCAGCAGTTTATCCGGCGAGACCCAGTACTTC.

J is TRBJ2-7 and V is TRBV5-1; TRBD1 matches 7 bases. The trim removed 0 bases at V and 2 bases at J, leaving 2 bases unmatched. This CDR3 is 14 amino acids long. Germline values: CDR1 SGHRS, CDR2 YFSETQ. Written as DNA, the CDR3 is TGCGCCAGCAGCTTGGCGGGGACAGCCTACGAGCAGTACTTC. It is translated as CASSLAGTAYEQYF. Drawing the rest from reference TRBV5-1 and TRBJ2-7, the complete variable domain is KAGVTQTPRYLIKTRGQQVTLSCSPISGHRSVSWYQQTPGQGLQFLFEYFSETQRNKGNFPGRFSGRQFSNSRSEMNVSTLELGDSALYLCASSLAGTAYEQYFGPGTRLTVT.

The CDR3 DNA is TGTGCCAGCAGCGAGATGTTGGGGCGGGAGACCCAGTACTTC. This gives the protein CASSEMLGRETQYF. The chain joins TRBV7-9 to TRBJ2-5; perhaps TRBD1 as D (5 bases). Germline CDR1 and CDR2: SEHNR and FQNEAQ (reference sequence). This CDR3 region has 14 residues. The V end lost 5 bases, the J end lost 5 bases, and 15 bases lay between the germline ends. Using reference TRBV7-9 and TRBJ2-5 for the parts outside the CDR3, the full variable domain is DTGVSQNPRHKITKRGQNVTFRCDPISEHNRLYWYRQTLGQGPEFLTYFQNEAQLEKSRLLSDRFSAERPKGSFSTLEIQRTEQGDSAMYLCASSEMLGRETQYFGPGTRLLVL.

This chain connects TRBV7-9 to TRBJ1-1; D call uncertain. From germline, CDR1 is SEHNR and CDR2 FQNEAQ (reference sequence). With 1 base removed from V and 9 bases from J, the gap between germline ends came to 9 bases. This CDR3 is 12 amino acids long. The CDR3 bases are TGTGCCAGCAGCTTAGGGTGGGATAAAGCTTTCTTT. Amino acids: CASSLGWDKAFF.

For this clone: Other DNA sequences from this sample encode an identical CDR3 as well. The chain joins TRBV27 to TRBJ2-7; D call uncertain. This CDR3 spans 12 amino acids. Germline values: CDR1 MNHEY, CDR2 SMNVEV (reference sequence). The V end was cut by 3 bases, the J end by 3 bases, with 6 bases between. CDR3 sequence reads: CASSFRGYEQYF. CDR3 nucleotide sequence: TGTGCCAGCAGTTTTCGCGGCTACGAGCAGTACTTC.

This clone was recorded a few times. This sequence joins TRBV7-3 and TRBJ1-6; D gene uncertain. The V gene's germline CDR1 is SGHTA and CDR2 FQGTGA. Trimming left V 4 bases short and J 7 bases short, with 17 bases between. The CDR3 extends over 16 amino acids. The CDR3 spells CASSSGPFRTNSPLHF. As DNA, the CDR3 is TGTGCCAGCAGCTCAGGACCCTTCAGAACCAATTCACCCCTCCACTTT.